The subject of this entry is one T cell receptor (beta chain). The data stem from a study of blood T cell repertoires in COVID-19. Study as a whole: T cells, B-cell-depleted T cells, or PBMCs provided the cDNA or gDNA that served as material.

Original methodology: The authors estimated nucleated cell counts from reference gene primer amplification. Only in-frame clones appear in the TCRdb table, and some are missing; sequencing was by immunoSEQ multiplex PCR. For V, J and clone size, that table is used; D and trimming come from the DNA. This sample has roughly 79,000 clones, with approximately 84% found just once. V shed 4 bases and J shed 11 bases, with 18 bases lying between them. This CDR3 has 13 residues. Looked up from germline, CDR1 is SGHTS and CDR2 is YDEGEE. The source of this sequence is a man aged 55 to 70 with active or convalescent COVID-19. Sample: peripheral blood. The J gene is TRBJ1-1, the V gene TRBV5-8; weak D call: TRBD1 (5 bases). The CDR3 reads CASSLRQLPHAFF. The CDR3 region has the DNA TGTGCCAGCAGCCTCCGACAGCTCCCGCATGCTTTCTTT. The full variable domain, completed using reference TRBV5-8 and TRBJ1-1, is EAGVTQSPTHLIKTRGQQATLRCSPISGHTSVYWYQQALGLGLQFLLWYDEGEERNRGNFPPRFSGRQFPNYSSELNVNALELEDSALYLCASSLRQLPHAFFGQGTRLTVV.